These 17 T cell receptor beta chains came from one sample sequenced in a study of breast tumors, draining lymph nodes, adjacent tissues. Samples came from axillary lymph nodes draining the breast cancer. TCRdb fed the multiplex PCR reads into MiXCR, producing one record per CDR3 protein. Of 150,000 to 200,000 distinct CDR3 sequences listed, 30% to 40% are singletons. The sequencing sample was made of axillary lymph node tissue. The receptors here all came from a female donor with breast cancer. Some clones in this sample may be carry-over from other donors' samples.

This clonotype was seen a handful of times. Since a much larger clone is just one base distant, this may be a read error. J is TRBJ2-3 and V is TRBV5-4; D is unclear. Trimming removed 3 bases from V and 2 bases from J, with 10 bases in between. The germline V gene encodes CDR1 SGHNT and CDR2 YYREEE (reference sequence). CDR3 length equals 14 residues. Here the CDR3 DNA reads TGTGCCAGCAGCTCCTACAGAGCCACAGATACGCAGTATTTT. The encoded protein is CASSSYRATDTQYF.

Written as DNA, the CDR3 is TGTGCCAGCAGTTACTTGGGACAGAACTATGGCTACACCTTC. Amino acids: CASSYLGQNYGYTF. This chain uses TRBV6-5 with TRBJ1-2, with 7 bases that match TRBD1. Germline values: CDR1 MNHEY, CDR2 SVGAGI. The CDR3 is 14 residues long. The V segment lost 1 base and the J segment 2 bases; nucleotides outside the gene matches: 1.

This clonotype was detected ten times or more. The CDR3, as DNA: TGTGCCAGCAGCCAAAGGAAGGAGGGGATGAAGACCCAGTACTTC. This encodes CASSQRKEGMKTQYF. This chain links TRBV25-1 with TRBJ2-5; D might be TRBD2 (6 bases). Germline CDR1 is MGHDK and CDR2 is SYGVNS. Trimming left V 6 bases short and J 6 bases short, with 20 bases between. This CDR3 is built from 15 residues. Full variable domain (remainder filled in from reference TRBV25-1 and TRBJ2-5): EADIYQTPRYLVIGTGKKITLECSQTMGHDKMYWYQQDPGMELHLIHYSYGVNSTEKGDLSSESTVSRIRTEHFPLTLESARPSHTSQYLCASSQRKEGMKTQYFGPGTRLLVL.

This clonotype came up many times. This chain uses TRBV7-2 with TRBJ2-7; 10 nucleotides match TRBD1. There are 14 residues in the CDR3. V was clipped by 1 base and J by 7 bases; unmatched bases: 4. In germline, CDR1 is SGHTA, CDR2 FQGNSA. CDR3 coding DNA: TGTGCCAGCAGCTTAGGACAGGGGGCGGGAGAGCAGTACTTC. The encoded protein is CASSLGQGAGEQYF. Supplemented by reference TRBV7-2 and TRBJ2-7, the full variable domain reads GAGVSQSPSNKVTEKGKDVELRCDPISGHTALYWYRQSLGQGLEFLIYFQGNSAPDKSGLPSDRFSAERTGGSVSTLTIQRTQQEDSAVYLCASSLGQGAGEQYFGPGTRLTVT.

Ten or more counts support this clonotype. The gene calls are TRBV3-1 and TRBJ1-6; 9 bases map to TRBD1. Germline V gene lookup returns CDR1 LGHDT and CDR2 YNNKEL (reference sequence). V lost 3 bases to trimming and J lost 2 bases; unmatched junction nucleotides: 2. There are 16 residues in the CDR3. CDR3 DNA: TGTGCCAGCAGCCAGGACAGGGGCCCCTATAATTCACCCCTCCACTTT. This translates into CASSQDRGPYNSPLHF.

The count of this clonotype is one. V usage is TRBV7-2 and J usage is TRBJ2-1, with 9 bases that match TRBD2. Germline loops: CDR1 SGHTA, CDR2 FQGNSA. The CDR3 totals 18 residues. The J segment lost 6 bases and the V segment lost 5 bases, leaving 17 bases of the junction unmatched. CDR3 in amino acids: CASSPTGTSTDTRNEQFF. The CDR3 nucleotides read TGTGCCAGCAGCCCGACGGGGACTAGCACAGATACGCGCAATGAGCAGTTCTTC. Together with reference TRBV7-2 and TRBJ2-1, the CDR3 gives the full variable domain: GAGVSQSPSNKVTEKGKDVELRCDPISGHTALYWYRQSLGQGLEFLIYFQGNSAPDKSGLPSDRFSAERTGGSVSTLTIQRTQQEDSAVYLCASSPTGTSTDTRNEQFFGPGTRLTVL.

With regard to this clonotype: This may be a read error: a much more frequent sequence differs by one nucleotide. The chain carries TRBV20-1 and TRBJ2-3; 11 nucleotides match TRBD2. There are 17 residues in the CDR3. With 1 base clipped from V and 4 bases from J, the junction kept 10 bases outside the gene matches. CDR1 is DFQATT, CDR2 SNEGSKA, per germline (reference sequence). CDR3 region: CSARGGASGGRPDTQYF. DNA for the CDR3: TGCAGTGCTAGAGGGGGAGCTAGCGGGGGGAGGCCAGATACGCAGTATTTT.

This clonotype occurred many times. The chain has TRBV9 and TRBJ2-3; D ambiguous. CDR3 length equals 15 residues. Germline CDR1 is SGDLS and CDR2 is YYNGEE. V was pared by 2 bases and J by 6 bases, with 16 bases between. This CDR3 reads CASSVSPVRRDTQYF. The CDR3 DNA sequence: TGTGCCAGCAGCGTTTCCCCCGTTCGACGGGATACGCAGTATTTT. Filled out from reference TRBV9 and TRBJ2-3, the complete variable domain reads DSGVTQTPKHLITATGQRVTLRCSPRSGDLSVYWYQQSLDQGLQFLIQYYNGEERAKGNILERFSAQQFPDLHSELNLSSLELGDSALYFCASSVSPVRRDTQYFGPGTRLTVL.

This clonotype was counted a few times. An end of the junction does not agree with germline; a read error may underlie this. The chain couples TRBV7-9 to TRBJ1-2, with D possibly matching TRBD1 (6 bases). The CDR3 covers 15 residues. The germline V gene encodes CDR1 SEHNR and CDR2 FQNEAQ (reference sequence). As DNA, the CDR3 is TGTGCCAGCAGCTTAGGGGGACAAGGGAACTATGGCTACCCCTTC. The encoded protein is CASSLGGQGNYGYPF.

This clonotype was counted once. The V call is TRBV6-5, the J call TRBJ1-3, with 12 nucleotides matching TRBD1. Germline V gives CDR1 MNHEY, CDR2 SVGAGI. This CDR3 is 16 amino acids long. The V segment lost 6 bases and the J segment 3 bases; nucleotides outside the gene matches: 6. As DNA, the CDR3 is TGTGCCAGCAGCCGGGGACAGGGGGCATATGGAAACACCATATATTTT. Translation: CASSRGQGAYGNTIYF.

Points on this clonotype: With a much larger clone just one base away, this may be a read error. The J gene is TRBJ2-1, the V gene TRBV20-1, with D possibly called TRBD1 or TRBD2 (5 bases each). Looked up from germline, CDR1 is DFQATT and CDR2 is SNEGSKA (reference sequence). The CDR3 length is 12 residues. In DNA form, the CDR3 reads TGCAGTGCTAGAGATGGGGACGGTGAGCCGTTCTTC. Its translation is CSARDGDGEPFF.

This clonotype was seen at least ten times. The J gene is TRBJ1-5, the V gene TRBV7-2; D gene ambiguous. This CDR3 spans 13 amino acids. Germline loops: CDR1 SGHTA, CDR2 FQGNSA. Trimming shortened V by 1 base and J by 7 bases, and 8 bases separated the two germline ends. CDR3 nucleotide sequence: TGTGCCAGCAGCTTAGACGGAGTCCAGCCCCAGCATTTT. Protein sequence: CASSLDGVQPQHF. The full variable domain, completed using reference TRBV7-2 and TRBJ1-5, is GAGVSQSPSNKVTEKGKDVELRCDPISGHTALYWYRQSLGQGLEFLIYFQGNSAPDKSGLPSDRFSAERTGGSVSTLTIQRTQQEDSAVYLCASSLDGVQPQHFGDGTRLSIL.

This clonotype was detected ten times or more. The chain joins TRBV7-8 to TRBJ1-3; tentatively, D is TRBD1 (5 bases). From germline, CDR1 is SGHVS and CDR2 FQNEAQ. CDR3 length: 13 residues. Trimming stripped 0 bases from V and 8 bases from J, with 8 bases between. CDR3 residues: CASSLARGDTIYF. The CDR3 DNA is TGTGCCAGCAGCTTAGCGCGGGGGGACACCATATATTTT.

At least ten counts were recorded for this clonotype. CDR3 region: CASSLGTDDYGYTF. DNA of the CDR3: TGCGCCAGCAGCTTGGGGACAGATGACTATGGCTACACCTTC. The chain combines TRBV5-1 with TRBJ1-2; weak D call: TRBD1 (6 bases). Germline CDR1 SGHRS, CDR2 YFSETQ. The CDR3 is 14 amino acids. V lost 0 bases and J 3 bases, leaving 9 bases between the germline ends.

CDR3 nucleotides: TGTGCCAGCAGCTTGCTCAGGGGGGGGGAGAACACTGAAGCTTTCTTT. It is translated as CASSLLRGGENTEAFF. V and J are TRBV7-9 and TRBJ1-1; 7 bases are shared with TRBD1. The CDR3 is 16 residues long. Germline CDR1 reads SEHNR; CDR2 reads FQNEAQ (reference sequence). Losses at the gene ends were 3 bases for V and 1 base for J; bases not matched to a gene: 8.

Comments on this clonotype: A single base separates this from a much larger clone, so it may be a read error. The V call is TRBV11-2, the J call TRBJ2-3; no clear D gene. Per germline, CDR1 SGHAT and CDR2 FQNNGV. V was shortened by 0 bases and J by 4 bases, with 14 bases between the two germline ends. This CDR3 spans 16 amino acids. DNA of the CDR3: TGTGCCAGCAGCTTAGATCAGGATAGAACCGCAGATACGCAGTATTTT. Translated: CASSLDQDRTADTQYF. The whole variable domain, filled in from reference TRBV11-2 and TRBJ2-3, reads EAGVAQSPRYKIIEKRQSVAFWCNPISGHATLYWYQQILGQGPKLLIQFQNNGVVDDSQLPKDRFSAERLKGVDSTLKIQPAKLEDSAVYLCASSLDQDRTADTQYFGPGTRLTVL.

This clonotype was seen ten or more times. The rearrangement uses TRBV20-1 and TRBJ2-1; 12 bases are shared with TRBD2. The J segment lost 9 bases and the V segment lost 0 bases, leaving 9 bases of the junction unmatched. The CDR3 contains 16 residues. Germline V gene data show CDR1 as DFQATT and CDR2 as SNEGSKA (reference sequence). The CDR3 DNA sequence: TGCAGTGCTAGAGATCCCAAGGCTAGCGGGGGGGTTGAGCAGTTCTTC. It yields the protein CSARDPKASGGVEQFF.